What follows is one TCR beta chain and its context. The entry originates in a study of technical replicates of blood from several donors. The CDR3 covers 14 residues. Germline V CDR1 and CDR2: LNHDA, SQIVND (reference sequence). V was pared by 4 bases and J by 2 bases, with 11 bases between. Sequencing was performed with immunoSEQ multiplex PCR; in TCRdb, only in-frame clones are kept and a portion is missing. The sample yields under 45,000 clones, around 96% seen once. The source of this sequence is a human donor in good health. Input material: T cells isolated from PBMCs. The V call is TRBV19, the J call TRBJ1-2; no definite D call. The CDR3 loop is CASSRPGSNYGYTF. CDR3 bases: TGTGCCAGTAGTAGGCCGGGGTCCAACTATGGCTACACCTTC.